The sequence of this TCR beta chain was determined in a study of T cells in localized non-small cell lung cancer. TCRdb's table, derived via immunoSEQ multiplex PCR, lists solely in-frame clones and lacks some. The table records approximately 23,000 clones, approximately 88% of them present only once. This clone was seen a single time. Its antigen is undetermined. Whole-study results and caveats: Since sequencing was restricted to only one region of the tumor, intratumor heterogeneity remains a possibility. There were a median roughly 60 of the top 100 tumor clones appearing in adjacent lung. Uninvolved adjacent lung had higher T cell clonality than tumor and all other tissues. A denser population of T cells in blood accompanied longer overall survival.

CDR1 and CDR2 from the germline V gene are MNHEY and SMNVEV (reference sequence). CDR3 length: 15 amino acids. The V gene end was trimmed by 0 bases and the J gene end by 9 bases; junction bases not matched to a gene: 8. The chain links TRBV27 to TRBJ2-4; 7 nucleotides line up with TRBD1. The specimen was PBMCs, collected before any cancer treatment. This TCR was sampled from a man aged 35 to 69 with stage II lung adenocarcinoma. The CDR3 here is CASSLSSTGWRIQYF. CDR3 DNA sequence: TGTGCCAGCAGTTTATCGTCGACAGGGTGGCGCATTCAGTACTTC.